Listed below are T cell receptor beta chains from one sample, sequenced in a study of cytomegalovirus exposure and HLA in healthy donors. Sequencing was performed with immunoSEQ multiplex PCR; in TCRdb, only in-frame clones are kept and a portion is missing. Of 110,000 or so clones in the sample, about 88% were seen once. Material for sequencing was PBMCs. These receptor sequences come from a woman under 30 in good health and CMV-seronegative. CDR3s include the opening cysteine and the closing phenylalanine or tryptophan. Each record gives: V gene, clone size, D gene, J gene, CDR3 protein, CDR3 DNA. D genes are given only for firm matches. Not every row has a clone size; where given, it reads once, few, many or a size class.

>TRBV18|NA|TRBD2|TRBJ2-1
CASSPGLAEYNEQFF
TGTGCCAGCTCACCTGGACTAGCTGAATACAATGAGCAGTTCTTC
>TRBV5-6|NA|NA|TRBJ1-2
CASSLRVYGYTF
TGTGCCAGCAGCTTGCGGGTTTATGGCTACACCTTC
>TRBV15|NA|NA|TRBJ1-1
CATSRTPTGLYYTEAFF
TGTGCCACCAGCAGAACGCCCACAGGGCTATACTACACTGAAGCTTTCTTT
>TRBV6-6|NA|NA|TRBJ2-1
CATWADSYNEQFF
TGTGCCACGTGGGCAGACTCCTACAATGAGCAGTTCTTC
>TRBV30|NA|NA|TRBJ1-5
CAWSSGGNSNQPQHF
TGTGCCTGGAGTTCTGGAGGGAATAGCAATCAGCCCCAGCATTTT
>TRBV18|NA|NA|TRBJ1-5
CASSPRTGLPNQPQHF
TGTGCCAGCTCACCACGGACTGGACTTCCCAATCAGCCCCAGCATTTT
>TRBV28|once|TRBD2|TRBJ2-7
CASRKLAGAISTRSGGQYF
TGTGCCAGCAGAAAACTAGCGGGGGCCATAAGCACTCGGTCCGGGGGGCAGTACTTC
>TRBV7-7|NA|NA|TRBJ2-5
CASSLEKTDFQETQYF
TGTGCCAGCAGCCTTGAGAAGACAGACTTCCAAGAGACCCAGTACTTC
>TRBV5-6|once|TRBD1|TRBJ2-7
CASSLPGQRIYEQYF
TGTGCCAGCAGTTTGCCGGGACAGCGTATCTACGAGCAGTACTTC
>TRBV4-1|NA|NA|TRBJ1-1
CASSQVHSLNTEAFF
TGCGCCAGCAGCCAGGTTCACAGCCTGAACACTGAAGCTTTCTTT
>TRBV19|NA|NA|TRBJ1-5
CASKSQGWNQPQHF
TGTGCCAGTAAGTCACAGGGTTGGAATCAGCCCCAGCATTTT
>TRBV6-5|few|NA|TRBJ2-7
CASSYASTGDSYEQYF
TGTGCCAGCAGTTACGCCTCGACGGGGGATTCCTACGAGCAGTACTTC
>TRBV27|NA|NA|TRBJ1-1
CASSFRSPNTEAFF
TGTGCCAGCAGTTTCCGGAGCCCGAACACTGAAGCTTTCTTT
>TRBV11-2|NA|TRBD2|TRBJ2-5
CASTRGLAAQETQYF
TGTGCCAGCACCCGGGGACTAGCGGCCCAAGAGACCCAGTACTTC
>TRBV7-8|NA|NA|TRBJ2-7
CASSLATEGAGSYEQYF
TGTGCCAGCAGCTTAGCCACGGAGGGGGCGGGCTCCTACGAGCAGTACTTC
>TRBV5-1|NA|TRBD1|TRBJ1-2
CASSLETGFYGYTF
TGCGCCAGCAGCTTGGAGACAGGGTTCTATGGCTACACCTTC
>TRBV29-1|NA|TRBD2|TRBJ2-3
CSSSGGEDTQYF
TGCAGCTCTAGCGGGGGGGAGGATACGCAGTATTTT
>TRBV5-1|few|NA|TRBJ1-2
CASSLSAGRYGYTF
TGCGCCAGCAGCTTGTCCGCGGGACGGTATGGCTACACCTTC
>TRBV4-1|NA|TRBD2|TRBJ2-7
CASSHSPSGSSYEQYF
TGCGCCAGCAGCCACTCTCCTAGCGGGAGTTCCTACGAGCAGTACTTC
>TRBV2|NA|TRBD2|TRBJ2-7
CASSVGLAGRGAGYEQYF
TGTGCCAGCAGTGTTGGACTAGCGGGGCGGGGAGCGGGCTACGAGCAGTACTTC
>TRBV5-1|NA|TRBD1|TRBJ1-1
CASSQDRGNTEAFF
TGCGCCAGCAGCCAAGACAGGGGGAACACTGAAGCTTTCTTT
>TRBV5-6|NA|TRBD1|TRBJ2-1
CASSGTAYNEQFF
TGTGCCAGCAGCGGGACAGCTTACAATGAGCAGTTCTTC
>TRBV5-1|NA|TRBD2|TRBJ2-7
CASSLEPSGTPYEQYF
TGCGCCAGCAGCTTGGAGCCTAGCGGGACCCCCTACGAGCAGTACTTC
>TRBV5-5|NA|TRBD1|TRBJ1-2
CASSLVGTGHYGYTF
TGTGCCAGCAGCTTGGTTGGGACAGGGCACTATGGCTACACCTTC
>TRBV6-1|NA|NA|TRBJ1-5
CASSPQQGGQPQHF
TGTGCCAGCAGTCCTCAACAGGGCGGGCAGCCCCAGCATTTT
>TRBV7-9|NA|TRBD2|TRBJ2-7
CASSFGGSSYEQYF
TGTGCCAGCAGCTTCGGGGGGAGCTCCTACGAGCAGTACTTC
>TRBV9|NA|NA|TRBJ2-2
CASSLNTGELFF
TGTGCCAGCAGCCTTAACACCGGGGAGCTGTTTTTT
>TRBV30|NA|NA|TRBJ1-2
CAWSVHPVVYGYTF
TGTGCCTGGAGTGTACACCCAGTGGTCTATGGCTACACCTTC
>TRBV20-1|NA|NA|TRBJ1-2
CSARRDRYTF
TGCAGTGCTAGGCGGGACCGCTACACCTTC